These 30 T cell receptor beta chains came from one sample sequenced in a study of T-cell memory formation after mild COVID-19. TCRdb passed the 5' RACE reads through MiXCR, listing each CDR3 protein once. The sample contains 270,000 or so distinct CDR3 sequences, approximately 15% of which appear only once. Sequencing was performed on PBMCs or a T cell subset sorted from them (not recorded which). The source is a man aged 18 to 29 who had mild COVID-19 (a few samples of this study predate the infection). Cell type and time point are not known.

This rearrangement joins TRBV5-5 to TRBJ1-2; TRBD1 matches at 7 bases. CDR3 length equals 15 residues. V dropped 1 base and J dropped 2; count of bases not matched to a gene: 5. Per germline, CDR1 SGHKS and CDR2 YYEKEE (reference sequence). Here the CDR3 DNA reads TGTGCCAGCAGCTTGAGCGACAGGGCCAACTATGGCTACACCTTC. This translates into CASSLSDRANYGYTF.

The CDR3 region is CASSPTGEGSPLHF. DNA of the CDR3: TGCGCCAGCAGCCCAACAGGGGAGGGGTCACCCCTCCACTTT. V and J are TRBV5-1 and TRBJ1-6; TRBD1 matches at 7 bases. V trimming: 4 bases; J trimming: 10 bases; junction bases outside the gene matches: 8. The CDR3 has 14 amino acids. Germline-derived CDR1 and CDR2 are SGHRS and YFSETQ.

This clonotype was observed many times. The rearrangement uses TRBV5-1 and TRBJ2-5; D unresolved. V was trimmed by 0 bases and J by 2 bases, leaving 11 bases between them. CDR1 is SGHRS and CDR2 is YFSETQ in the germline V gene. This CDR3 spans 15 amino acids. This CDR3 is CASSLAMAAQETQYF. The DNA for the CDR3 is TGCGCCAGCAGCTTGGCCATGGCCGCACAAGAGACCCAGTACTTC. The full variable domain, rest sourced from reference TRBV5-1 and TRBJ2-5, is KAGVTQTPRYLIKTRGQQVTLSCSPISGHRSVSWYQQTPGQGLQFLFEYFSETQRNKGNFPGRFSGRQFSNSRSEMNVSTLELGDSALYLCASSLAMAAQETQYFGPGTRLLVL.

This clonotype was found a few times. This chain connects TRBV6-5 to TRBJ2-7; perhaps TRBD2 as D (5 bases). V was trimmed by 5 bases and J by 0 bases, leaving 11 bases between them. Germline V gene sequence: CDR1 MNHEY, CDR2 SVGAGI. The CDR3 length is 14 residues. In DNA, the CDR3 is TGTGCCAGCAGTCGCGGGTGGAGCTCCTACGAGCAGTACTTC. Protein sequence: CASSRGWSSYEQYF.

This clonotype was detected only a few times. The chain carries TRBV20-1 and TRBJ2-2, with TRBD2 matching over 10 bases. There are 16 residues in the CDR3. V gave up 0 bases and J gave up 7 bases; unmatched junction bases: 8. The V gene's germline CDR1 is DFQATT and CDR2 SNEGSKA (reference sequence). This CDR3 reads CSARDNQRGGFGELFF. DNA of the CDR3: TGCAGTGCTAGAGATAACCAGCGGGGGGGCTTCGGGGAGCTGTTTTTT.

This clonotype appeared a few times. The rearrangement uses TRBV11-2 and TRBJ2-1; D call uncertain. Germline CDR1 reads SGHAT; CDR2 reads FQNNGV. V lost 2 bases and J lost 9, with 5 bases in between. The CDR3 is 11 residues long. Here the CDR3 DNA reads TGTGCCAGCAGCTTAATATCTGAGCAGTTCTTC. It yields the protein CASSLISEQFF.

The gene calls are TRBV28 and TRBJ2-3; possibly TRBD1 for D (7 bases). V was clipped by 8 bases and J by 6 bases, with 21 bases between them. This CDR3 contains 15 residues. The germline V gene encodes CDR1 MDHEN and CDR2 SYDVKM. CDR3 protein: CASPPPGGRDDTQYF. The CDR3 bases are TGTGCCAGCCCCCCTCCAGGGGGGCGAGATGATACGCAGTATTTT.

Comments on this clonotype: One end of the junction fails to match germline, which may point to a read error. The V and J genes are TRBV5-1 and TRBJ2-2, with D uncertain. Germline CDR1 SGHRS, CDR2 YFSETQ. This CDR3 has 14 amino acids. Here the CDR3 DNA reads TGCGCTAGCAGCCCTCAGAGTTCCACCGGGGAGCTGTTTTTT. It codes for CASSPQSSTGELFF.

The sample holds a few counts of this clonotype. The CDR3 nucleotides are TGTGCCAGCTCTCCCCCGGGGGGGAAAGAGCAGTACGTC. This sequence encodes CASSPPGGKEQYV. The V and J genes are TRBV28 and TRBJ2-7, with 8 bases aligning to TRBD2. The germline gives CDR1 MDHEN, CDR2 SYDVKM. CDR3 length equals 13 residues. V shed 8 bases, J shed 7 bases, and the junction held 10 bases outside the gene matches.

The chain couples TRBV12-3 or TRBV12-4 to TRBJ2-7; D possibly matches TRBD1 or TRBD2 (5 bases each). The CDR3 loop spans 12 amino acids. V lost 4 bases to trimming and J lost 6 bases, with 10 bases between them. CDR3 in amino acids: CASSSGTVEQYF. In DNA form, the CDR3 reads TGTGCCAGCAGTTCCGGGACGGTCGAGCAGTACTTC.

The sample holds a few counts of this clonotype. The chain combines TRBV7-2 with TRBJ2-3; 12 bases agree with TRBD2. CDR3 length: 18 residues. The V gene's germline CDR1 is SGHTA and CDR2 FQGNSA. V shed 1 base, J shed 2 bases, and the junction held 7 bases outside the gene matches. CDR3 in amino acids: CASSLVPASGGVTDTQYF. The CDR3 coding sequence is TGTGCCAGCAGCTTAGTCCCGGCTAGCGGGGGGGTCACAGATACGCAGTATTTT.

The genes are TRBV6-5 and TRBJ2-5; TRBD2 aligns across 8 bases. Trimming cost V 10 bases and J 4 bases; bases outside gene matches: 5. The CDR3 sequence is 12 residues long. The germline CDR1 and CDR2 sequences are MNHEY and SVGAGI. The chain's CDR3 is CATTSGRETQYF. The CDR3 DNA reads TGTGCCACCACTAGCGGCCGAGAGACCCAGTACTTC.

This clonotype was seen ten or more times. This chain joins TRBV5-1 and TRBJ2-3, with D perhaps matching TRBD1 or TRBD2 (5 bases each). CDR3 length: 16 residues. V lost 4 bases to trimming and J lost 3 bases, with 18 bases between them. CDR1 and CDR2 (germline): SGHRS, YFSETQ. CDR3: CASSGFLGTRTDTQYF. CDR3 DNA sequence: TGCGCCAGCAGCGGATTTCTCGGGACCCGAACAGATACGCAGTATTTT.

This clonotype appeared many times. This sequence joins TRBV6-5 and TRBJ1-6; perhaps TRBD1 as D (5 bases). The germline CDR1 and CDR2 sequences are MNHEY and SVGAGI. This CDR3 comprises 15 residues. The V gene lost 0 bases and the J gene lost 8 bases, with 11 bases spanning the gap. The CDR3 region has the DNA TGTGCCAGCAGTTACTCGAGGGGCAGGTATTCACCCCTCCACTTT. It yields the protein CASSYSRGRYSPLHF.

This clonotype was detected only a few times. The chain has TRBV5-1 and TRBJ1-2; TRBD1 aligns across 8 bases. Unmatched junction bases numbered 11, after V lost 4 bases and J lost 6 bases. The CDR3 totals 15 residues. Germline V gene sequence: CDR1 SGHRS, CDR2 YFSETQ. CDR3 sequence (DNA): TGCGCCAGCAGCCCGGACAGGGCTGATGTAGATGGCTACACCTTC. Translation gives CASSPDRADVDGYTF.

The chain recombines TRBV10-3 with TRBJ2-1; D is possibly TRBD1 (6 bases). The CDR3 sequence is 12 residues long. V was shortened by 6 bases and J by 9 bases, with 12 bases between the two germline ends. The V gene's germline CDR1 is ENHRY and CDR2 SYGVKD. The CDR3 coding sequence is TGTGCCATCAGCTCAGGGGTATCTGAGCAGTTCTTC. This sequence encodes CAISSGVSEQFF.

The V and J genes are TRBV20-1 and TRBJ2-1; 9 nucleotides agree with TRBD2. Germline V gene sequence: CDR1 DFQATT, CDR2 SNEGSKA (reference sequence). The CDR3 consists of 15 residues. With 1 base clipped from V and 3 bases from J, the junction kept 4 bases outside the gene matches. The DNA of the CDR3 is TGCAGTGCTAGAGGTAGCGGGGGAGGCTACAATGAGCAGTTCTTC. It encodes CSARGSGGGYNEQFF.

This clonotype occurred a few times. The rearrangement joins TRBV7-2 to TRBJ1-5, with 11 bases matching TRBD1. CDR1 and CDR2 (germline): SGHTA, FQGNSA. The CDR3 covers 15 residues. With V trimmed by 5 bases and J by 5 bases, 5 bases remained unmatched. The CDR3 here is CASSTGTGGHQPQHF. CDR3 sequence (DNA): TGTGCCAGCAGCACCGGGACAGGGGGACATCAGCCCCAGCATTTT.

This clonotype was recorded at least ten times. The chain's CDR3 is CASSLKPGGLYEQYV. In DNA, the CDR3 is TGCGCCAGCAGCTTGAAGCCAGGGGGTCTCTACGAGCAGTACGTC. The chain has TRBV5-1 and TRBJ2-7; 7 bases fit TRBD1. V lost 1 base and J lost 3; bases outside the gene matches: 7. Germline-derived CDR1 and CDR2 are SGHRS and YFSETQ. The CDR3 consists of 15 residues.

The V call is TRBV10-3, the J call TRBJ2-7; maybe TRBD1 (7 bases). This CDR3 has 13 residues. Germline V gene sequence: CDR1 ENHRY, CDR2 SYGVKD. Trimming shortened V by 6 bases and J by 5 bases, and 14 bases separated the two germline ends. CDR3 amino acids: CAIRETGRHEQYF. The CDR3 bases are TGTGCCATCAGGGAGACAGGGAGGCACGAGCAGTACTTC.

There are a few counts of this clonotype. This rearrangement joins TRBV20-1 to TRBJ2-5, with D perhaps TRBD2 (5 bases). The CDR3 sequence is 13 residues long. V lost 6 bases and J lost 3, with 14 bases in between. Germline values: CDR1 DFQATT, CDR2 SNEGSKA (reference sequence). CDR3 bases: TGCAGTGCCGAACAGAGGGCGGAAGAGACCCAGTACTTC. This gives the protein CSAEQRAEETQYF.

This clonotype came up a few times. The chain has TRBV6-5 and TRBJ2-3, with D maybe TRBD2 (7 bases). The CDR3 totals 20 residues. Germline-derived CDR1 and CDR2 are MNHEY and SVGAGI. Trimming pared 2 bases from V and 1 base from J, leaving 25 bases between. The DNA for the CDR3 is TGTGCCAGCAGTTACCGGATGGGGAAGAAACAGGGAGGGCGCACAGATACGCAGTATTTT. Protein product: CASSYRMGKKQGGRTDTQYF.

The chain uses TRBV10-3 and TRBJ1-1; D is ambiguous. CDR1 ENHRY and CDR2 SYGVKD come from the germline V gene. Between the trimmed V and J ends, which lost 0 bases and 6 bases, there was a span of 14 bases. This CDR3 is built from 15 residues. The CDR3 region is CAISESNAGRAEAFF. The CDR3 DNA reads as TGTGCCATCAGTGAGTCGAACGCGGGCCGGGCTGAAGCTTTCTTT.

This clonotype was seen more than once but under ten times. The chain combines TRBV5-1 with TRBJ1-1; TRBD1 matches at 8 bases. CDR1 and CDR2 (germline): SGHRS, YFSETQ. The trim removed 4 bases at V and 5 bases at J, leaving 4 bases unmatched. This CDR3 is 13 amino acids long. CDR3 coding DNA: TGCGCCAGCAGCGTCAGGGGGCAAACTGAAGCTTTCTTT. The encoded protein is CASSVRGQTEAFF.

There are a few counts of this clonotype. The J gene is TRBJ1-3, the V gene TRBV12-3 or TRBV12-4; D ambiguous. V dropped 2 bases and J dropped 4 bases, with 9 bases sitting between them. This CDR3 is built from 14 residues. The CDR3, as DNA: TGTGCCAGCAGTTTAATGGGCCCCGGAAACACCATATATTTT. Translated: CASSLMGPGNTIYF.

The CDR3 coding sequence is TGCGCCAGCAGCCAACTTGGGACAGGGGCTAGCAATCAGCCCCAGCATTTT. This codes for CASSQLGTGASNQPQHF. The chain has TRBV4-1 and TRBJ1-5; TRBD1 matches at 10 bases. This CDR3 has 17 amino acids. Looked up from germline, CDR1 is MGHRA and CDR2 is YSYEKL. V gave up 2 bases and J gave up 0 bases; unmatched junction bases: 4.

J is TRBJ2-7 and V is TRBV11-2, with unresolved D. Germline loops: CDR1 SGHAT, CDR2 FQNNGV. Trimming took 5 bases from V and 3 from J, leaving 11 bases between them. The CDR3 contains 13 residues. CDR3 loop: CASSAAPLYEQYF. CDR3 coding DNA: TGTGCCAGCAGCGCCGCCCCCCTCTACGAGCAGTACTTC.

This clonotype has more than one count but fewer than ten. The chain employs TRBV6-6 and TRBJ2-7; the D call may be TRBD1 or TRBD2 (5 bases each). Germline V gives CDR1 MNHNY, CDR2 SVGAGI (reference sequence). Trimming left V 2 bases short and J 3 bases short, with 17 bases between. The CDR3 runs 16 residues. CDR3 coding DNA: TGTGCCAGCAGTTACACCCCCGGGACGGCGAACTACGAGCAGTACTTC. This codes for CASSYTPGTANYEQYF.

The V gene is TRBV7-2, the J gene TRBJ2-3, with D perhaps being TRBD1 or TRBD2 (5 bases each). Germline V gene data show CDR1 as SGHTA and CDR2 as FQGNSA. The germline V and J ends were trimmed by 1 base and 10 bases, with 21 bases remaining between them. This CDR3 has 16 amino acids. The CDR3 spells CASSLVPLMSGRAQYF. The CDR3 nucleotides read TGTGCCAGCAGCTTAGTACCCCTGATGTCAGGGCGGGCGCAGTATTTT.

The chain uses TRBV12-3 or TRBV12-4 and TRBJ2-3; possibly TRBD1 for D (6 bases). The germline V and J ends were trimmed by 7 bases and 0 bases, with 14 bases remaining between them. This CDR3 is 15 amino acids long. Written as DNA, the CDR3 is TGTGCCAGCACCTTAGTGGGGGCTAGCACAGATACGCAGTATTTT. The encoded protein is CASTLVGASTDTQYF.